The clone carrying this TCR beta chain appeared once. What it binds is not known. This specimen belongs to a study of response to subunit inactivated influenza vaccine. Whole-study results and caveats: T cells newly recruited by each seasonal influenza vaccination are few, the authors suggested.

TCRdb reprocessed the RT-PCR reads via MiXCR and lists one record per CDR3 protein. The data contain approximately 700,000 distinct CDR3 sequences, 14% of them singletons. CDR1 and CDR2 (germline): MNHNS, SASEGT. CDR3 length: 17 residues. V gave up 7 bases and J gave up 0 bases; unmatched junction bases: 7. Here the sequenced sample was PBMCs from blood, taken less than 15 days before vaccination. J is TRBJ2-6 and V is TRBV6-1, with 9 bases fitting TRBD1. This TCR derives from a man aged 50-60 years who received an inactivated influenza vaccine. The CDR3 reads CASTRGQGNSGANVLTF. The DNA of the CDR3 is TGTGCCAGCACCCGAGGACAGGGGAACTCTGGGGCCAACGTCCTGACTTTC.